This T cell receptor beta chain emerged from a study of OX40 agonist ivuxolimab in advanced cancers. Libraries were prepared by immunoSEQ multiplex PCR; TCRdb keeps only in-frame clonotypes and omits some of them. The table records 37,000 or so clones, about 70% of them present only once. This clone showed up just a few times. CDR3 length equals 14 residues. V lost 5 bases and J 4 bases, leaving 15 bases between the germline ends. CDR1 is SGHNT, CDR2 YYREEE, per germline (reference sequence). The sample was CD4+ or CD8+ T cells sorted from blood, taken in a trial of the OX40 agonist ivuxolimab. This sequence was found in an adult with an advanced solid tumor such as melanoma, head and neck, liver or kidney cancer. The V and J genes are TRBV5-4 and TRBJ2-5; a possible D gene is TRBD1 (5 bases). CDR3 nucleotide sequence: TGTGCCAGCAGACCTGACCCGCAGGGAGAGACCCAGTACTTC. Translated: CASRPDPQGETQYF. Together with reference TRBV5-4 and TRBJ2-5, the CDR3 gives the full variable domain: ETGVTQSPTHLIKTRGQQVTLRCSSQSGHNTVSWYQQALGQGPQFIFQYYREEENGRGNFPPRFSGLQFPNYSSELNVNALELDDSALYLCASRPDPQGETQYFGPGTRLLVL.